The present T cell receptor beta chain was sequenced within a study of blood T cell repertoires in COVID-19. On the study more broadly: Both acute and convalescent COVID-19 samples were obtained from the United States, Italy and Spain. In each case, the material was cDNA or gDNA derived from T cells, B-cell-depleted T cells, or PBMCs.

V dropped 8 bases and J dropped 8 bases, with 15 bases sitting between them. The germline V gene has CDR1 LNHNV and CDR2 YYDKDF (reference sequence). The CDR3 loop spans 13 amino acids. Assay: immunoSEQ multiplex PCR; the TCRdb copy retains only in-frame clones and omits some. The sample shows some 150,000 clones, approximately 84% of them seen only once. The source is a man aged 70-80 years with acute or convalescent COVID-19. This chain connects TRBV15 to TRBJ1-4; D not certain. Sequencing input: peripheral blood. The CDR3 DNA is TGTGCCACCCGGACGAGGGTTGGGGAAAAACTGTTTTTT. This gives the protein CATRTRVGEKLFF.